The TCR beta chain described here comes from a study of blood T cells in healthy people across ages. General study findings and limits: Higher diversity and more naive CD4+ cells were features of long-lived donors, compared to aged donors.

Germline CDR1 MNHNY, CDR2 SVGAGI (reference sequence). V lost 6 bases and J lost 4, with 17 bases in between. The length of the CDR3 is 15 residues. Primers used in a second PCR of about 7 to 12 cycles were a sample-barcoded 5' primer and a J-beta primer mix. All cDNA molecules were each tagged by a template-switch adaptor with 12 random nucleotides. TCRdb passed the 5' RACE reads through MiXCR, listing each CDR3 protein once. The profile shows 1.5 million to 2 million distinct CDR3 sequences, 28% of them singletons. For this clonotype: What it binds is unknown.

The rearrangement uses TRBV6-6 and TRBJ2-3; tentative D call: TRBD2 (6 bases). The TCR sequence derives from a woman aged 25 to 39 in good health. Specimen: blood. The CDR3 DNA reads TGTGCCAGCAGACCCCGGGACTCGGGATCAGATACGCAGTATTTT. Translated, it gives CASRPRDSGSDTQYF.